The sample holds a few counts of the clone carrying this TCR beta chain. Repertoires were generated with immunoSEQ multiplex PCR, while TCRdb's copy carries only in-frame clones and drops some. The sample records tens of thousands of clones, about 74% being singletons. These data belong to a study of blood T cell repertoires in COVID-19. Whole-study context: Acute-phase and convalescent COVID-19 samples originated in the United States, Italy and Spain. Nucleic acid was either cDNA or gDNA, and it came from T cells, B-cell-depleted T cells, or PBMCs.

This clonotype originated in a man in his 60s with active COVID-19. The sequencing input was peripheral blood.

The CDR3 nucleotides are TGTGCCAGCAGTTCTAGCGGGGGTTACACCGGGGAGCTGTTTTTT. This encodes CASSSSGGYTGELFF. This chain joins TRBV6-2 or TRBV6-3 and TRBJ2-2; TRBD2 agrees at 10 bases. J was trimmed by 3 bases and V by 4 bases; bases with no gene match: 2. Germline V gene sequence: CDR1 MNHEY, CDR2 SVGEGT. CDR3 length equals 15 residues.